A single sample gave rise to the 27 T cell receptor beta chains below, sequenced in a study of Siglec-9 on CD8 T cells in melanoma. Data came from immunoSEQ multiplex PCR; TCRdb stores just in-frame clones and leaves some out. The sample lists around 39,000 clones, about 80% occurring once. Sample: Siglec-9- CD8+ T cells sorted from blood. These receptors came from a human donor in good health.

The V and J genes are TRBV27 and TRBJ1-2; D might be TRBD1 (6 bases). This CDR3 contains 14 residues. Germline CDR1 MNHEY, CDR2 SMNVEV (reference sequence). V lost 4 bases and J 2 bases, leaving 11 bases between the germline ends. DNA for the CDR3: TGTGCCAGCAGTTCGGACAGTTACAACTATGGCTACACCTTC. Amino acid sequence: CASSSDSYNYGYTF.

The chain joins TRBV7-9 to TRBJ2-5; D perhaps matches TRBD2 (5 bases). Trimming stripped 5 bases from V and 1 base from J, with 8 bases between. This CDR3 has 13 amino acids. CDR1 SEHNR and CDR2 FQNEAQ come from the germline V gene (reference sequence). The CDR3 is CASSATSQETQYF. CDR3 DNA: TGTGCCAGCAGCGCTACTAGCCAAGAGACCCAGTACTTC.

The V call is TRBV19, the J call TRBJ1-1; possible D gene TRBD1, 6 bases. The germline V and J ends were trimmed by 8 bases and 5 bases, with 18 bases remaining between them. The germline gives CDR1 LNHDA, CDR2 SQIVND (reference sequence). The CDR3 has 14 residues. This chain's CDR3 is CASGPNTGSTEAFF. The DNA of the CDR3 is TGTGCCAGTGGACCGAATACAGGGTCAACTGAAGCTTTCTTT. The whole variable domain, filled in from reference TRBV19 and TRBJ1-1, reads DGGITQSPKYLFRKEGQNVTLSCEQNLNHDAMYWYRQDPGQGLRLIYYSQIVNDFQKGDIAEGYSVSREKKESFPLTVTSAQKNPTAFYLCASGPNTGSTEAFFGQGTRLTVV.

The V gene is TRBV2, the J gene TRBJ1-2; 7 nucleotides match TRBD1. The germline V gene encodes CDR1 SNHLY and CDR2 FYNNEI. CDR3 length: 17 amino acids. Losses at the gene ends were 0 bases for V and 3 bases for J; bases not matched to a gene: 10. CDR3 DNA: TGTGCCAGCAGTGAAGCGCTTCCGAGGGGGCGCGACTATGGCTACACCTTC. Translation gives CASSEALPRGRDYGYTF.

The chain joins TRBV27 to TRBJ2-5, with a weak D call TRBD1 (6 bases). Germline V gene sequence: CDR1 MNHEY, CDR2 SMNVEV (reference sequence). There are 13 residues in the CDR3. V lost 8 bases and J lost 2, with 12 bases in between. CDR3: CASGARGQETQYF. CDR3 coding DNA: TGTGCCAGCGGGGCGAGGGGGCAAGAGACCCAGTACTTC.

This rearrangement joins TRBV4-1 to TRBJ2-3; D gene uncertain. The CDR3 has 14 amino acids. V was trimmed by 2 bases and J by 6 bases, leaving 12 bases between them. Germline V lookup: CDR1 MGHRA, CDR2 YSYEKL. The CDR3 nucleotides are TGCGCCAGCAGCCAACATATATTCACGGATACGCAGTATTTT. This sequence encodes CASSQHIFTDTQYF.

This chain uses TRBV4-1 with TRBJ2-3, with 8 bases fitting TRBD2. V was clipped by 1 base and J by 2 bases; unmatched bases: 5. From germline, CDR1 is MGHRA and CDR2 YSYEKL. CDR3 size: 16 residues. The CDR3 sequence is CASSQVIAGPTDTQYF. DNA for the CDR3: TGCGCCAGCAGCCAAGTAATAGCGGGGCCCACAGATACGCAGTATTTT.

The chain's CDR3 is CASSPQREGTEQYF. CDR3 nucleotides: TGTGCCAGCAGTCCCCAGCGGGAGGGTACCGAGCAGTACTTC. V and J are TRBV27 and TRBJ2-7, with 10 bases matching TRBD2. Trimming at V came to 5 bases and at J to 6 bases, leaving 7 bases not matched to a gene. The CDR3 extends over 14 amino acids. Germline assignment: CDR1 MNHEY and CDR2 SMNVEV (reference sequence).

Points on this clone: The sample carries other DNA sequences with the same CDR3. The chain carries TRBV5-1 and TRBJ1-5; D remains ambiguous. From germline, CDR1 is SGHRS and CDR2 YFSETQ. There are 14 residues in the CDR3. Trimming stripped 0 bases from V and 2 bases from J, with 6 bases between. This CDR3 reads CASSLEGGNQPQHF. The CDR3 nucleotides read TGCGCCAGCAGCTTGGAAGGCGGCAATCAGCCCCAGCATTTT.

J is TRBJ2-7 and V is TRBV6-1; the D gene is possibly TRBD2 (6 bases). Trimming left V 4 bases short and J 0 bases short, with 10 bases between. There are 14 residues in the CDR3. In germline, CDR1 is MNHNS, CDR2 SASEGT. The CDR3 protein is CASSARLGSYEQYF. The CDR3 DNA sequence: TGTGCCAGCAGTGCCCGACTAGGCTCCTACGAGCAGTACTTC.

The V call is TRBV7-6, the J call TRBJ2-7, with D uncertain. Germline V lookup: CDR1 SGHVS, CDR2 FNYEAQ. The CDR3 has 13 residues. Trimming pared 3 bases from V and 4 bases from J, leaving 10 bases between. CDR3 in DNA: TGTGCCAGCAGCTTTGAGCGTGGATACGAGCAGTACTTC. Translating it yields CASSFERGYEQYF.

The gene calls are TRBV28 and TRBJ2-3, with 10 bases lining up with TRBD2. The J segment lost 3 bases and the V segment lost 3 bases, leaving 12 bases of the junction unmatched. CDR1 MDHEN and CDR2 SYDVKM come from the germline V gene. This CDR3 has 18 amino acids. The CDR3 is CASSLFPSGGGWTDTQYF. The CDR3 nucleotides are TGTGCCAGCAGTTTGTTTCCTAGCGGGGGTGGTTGGACAGATACGCAGTATTTT.

This chain connects TRBV10-3 to TRBJ2-2; 9 bases align to TRBD1. The V segment lost 6 bases and the J segment 3 bases; nucleotides outside the gene matches: 8. Germline-derived CDR1 and CDR2 are ENHRY and SYGVKD. The CDR3 length is 16 residues. The DNA of the CDR3 is TGTGCCATCAGCGCGGACAGGGGAGCCGACACCGGGGAGCTGTTTTTT. Protein sequence: CAISADRGADTGELFF.

The V gene is TRBV6-4, the J gene TRBJ2-6; 10 bases align to TRBD1. The V segment lost 6 bases and the J segment 1 base; nucleotides outside the gene matches: 3. This CDR3 has 16 residues. Germline-derived CDR1 and CDR2 are MRHNA and SNTAGT. The CDR3 coding sequence is TGTGCCAGCAGCCGGACAGGGGGGTCTGGGGCCAACGTCCTGACTTTC. The encoded protein is CASSRTGGSGANVLTF.

This chain joins TRBV4-1 and TRBJ1-5, with a tentative D call TRBD1 (6 bases). The CDR3 covers 15 residues. Germline V gene sequence: CDR1 MGHRA, CDR2 YSYEKL. With 4 bases removed from V and 3 bases from J, the gap between germline ends came to 13 bases. The CDR3 here is CASSPLQGDNQPQHF. The CDR3 region has the DNA TGCGCCAGCAGCCCCTTACAGGGCGACAATCAGCCCCAGCATTTT.

The genes are TRBV4-1 and TRBJ1-2; D not resolved. CDR1 MGHRA and CDR2 YSYEKL come from the germline V gene. With 0 bases removed from V and 2 bases from J, the gap between germline ends came to 16 bases. This CDR3 contains 17 residues. DNA for the CDR3: TGCGCCAGCAGCCAAGACCCCGGCGGAAATCTAAACTATGGCTACACCTTC. Its protein product is CASSQDPGGNLNYGYTF.

The rearrangement joins TRBV4-1 to TRBJ1-2, with 11 bases matching TRBD1. Germline V gives CDR1 MGHRA, CDR2 YSYEKL. This CDR3 comprises 14 residues. V lost 1 base, J lost 6 bases, and 1 base stayed unmatched. Written as DNA, the CDR3 is TGCGCCAGCAGCCAAGTGGGACAGGGGGATGGCTACACCTTC. Translated: CASSQVGQGDGYTF.

V gene TRBV7-9 combines with J gene TRBJ2-7; 9 nucleotides match TRBD2. CDR1 is SEHNR and CDR2 is FQNEAQ in the germline V gene (reference sequence). This CDR3 is 16 amino acids long. The junction had 12 bases not matched to a gene; V was cut back by 4 bases and J by 5 bases. CDR3 region: CASSSQGASGINEQYF. The CDR3 nucleotides read TGTGCCAGCAGCTCACAGGGAGCTAGCGGGATAAACGAGCAGTACTTC.

The chain has TRBV7-2 and TRBJ2-7, with 11 bases lining up with TRBD2. The V gene end was trimmed by 7 bases and the J gene end by 3 bases; junction bases not matched to a gene: 8. In germline, CDR1 is SGHTA, CDR2 FQGNSA. There are 15 residues in the CDR3. The CDR3 region has the DNA TGTGCCAGCACACCACTAGCGGGAGAGCTCTACGAGCAGTACTTC. This gives the protein CASTPLAGELYEQYF.

The chain recombines TRBV10-3 with TRBJ1-2; no clear D. Germline V CDR1 and CDR2: ENHRY, SYGVKD. The CDR3 sequence is 11 residues long. V shed 11 bases and J shed 8 bases, with 15 bases lying between them. The CDR3 region is CAFEGRGGYTF. CDR3 sequence (DNA): TGTGCCTTCGAGGGCCGTGGCGGCTACACCTTC.

This sequence joins TRBV15 and TRBJ1-2; D is possibly TRBD1 (6 bases). V lost 0 bases to trimming and J lost 3 bases, with 11 bases between them. Germline V gene lookup returns CDR1 LNHNV and CDR2 YYDKDF (reference sequence). This CDR3 has 15 amino acids. The CDR3 region has the DNA TGTGCCACCAGCAGAGATGCAGGGGAGGACTATGGCTACACCTTC. This codes for CATSRDAGEDYGYTF.

The chain links TRBV27 to TRBJ2-3; 7 bases are shared with TRBD2. Trimming at V came to 4 bases and at J to 0 bases, leaving 7 bases not matched to a gene. The germline V gene has CDR1 MNHEY and CDR2 SMNVEV (reference sequence). The CDR3 is made up of 16 amino acids. The CDR3 nucleotides are TGTGCCAGCAGTTCCCGGGGTAGCGGGAGCACAGATACGCAGTATTTT. It codes for CASSSRGSGSTDTQYF.

J is TRBJ2-6 and V is TRBV7-6; D gene ambiguous. The CDR3 length is 19 residues. V shed 2 bases and J shed 0 bases, with 17 bases lying between them. The germline V gene encodes CDR1 SGHVS and CDR2 FNYEAQ. CDR3 region: CASSLNPFSPFSGANVLTF. In nucleotides, the CDR3 is TGTGCCAGCAGCTTAAACCCGTTCAGTCCCTTCTCTGGGGCCAACGTCCTGACTTTC.

The chain joins TRBV27 to TRBJ2-3; a weak D match, TRBD1 (8 bases). The CDR3 totals 18 residues. V was cut by 5 bases and J by 4 bases, with 25 bases left in between. From germline, CDR1 is MNHEY and CDR2 SMNVEV (reference sequence). CDR3 region: CASSLYSRTGRGADTQYF. Here the CDR3 DNA reads TGTGCCAGCAGTCTCTACTCTAGGACAGGGAGGGGGGCAGATACGCAGTATTTT.

The rearrangement uses TRBV7-6 and TRBJ2-7; perhaps D is TRBD1 or TRBD2 (5 bases each). The length of the CDR3 is 13 residues. V lost 5 bases and J lost 6, with 14 bases in between. CDR1 SGHVS and CDR2 FNYEAQ come from the germline V gene. CDR3 protein: CASSPDYGAEQYF. CDR3 coding DNA: TGTGCCAGCAGCCCCGATTACGGGGCCGAGCAGTACTTC.

The genes are TRBV9 and TRBJ2-4; D not certain. The V and J ends lost 0 bases and 6 bases respectively, with 13 bases between them. CDR3 length equals 15 residues. Looked up from germline, CDR1 is SGDLS and CDR2 is YYNGEE. The CDR3 protein is CASSVGIGPGNIQYF. The CDR3 DNA is TGTGCCAGCAGCGTAGGAATAGGGCCGGGAAACATTCAGTACTTC.

The J gene is TRBJ2-7, the V gene TRBV6-8, with D tentatively TRBD1 or TRBD2 (6 bases each). V dropped 6 bases and J dropped 3 bases, with 12 bases sitting between them. In germline, CDR1 is MNHGY, CDR2 SAAAGT. The CDR3 has 13 residues. CDR3 amino acids: CASRRGASYEQYF. The CDR3, as DNA: TGTGCCAGCAGGAGGGGGGCCAGCTACGAGCAGTACTTC.